Sequencing of this T cell receptor beta chain was carried out in a study of PD-L1 blockade in urothelial cancer. About the research overall: Samples of blood were analyzed 3 weeks (second dose) and 6 weeks after treatment start.

In its sample, this clone is medium-sized. Regarding time point: peripheral blood 6 weeks after treatment start. Spiking of synthetic TCR analog templates was performed in each PCR. The repertoire was sequenced with immunoSEQ multiplex PCR; TCRdb's copy has only in-frame clones and lacks some. Here the sample spans some 30,000 clones, roughly 83% being singletons. V lost 5 bases, J lost 8 bases, and 9 bases stayed unmatched. This CDR3 comprises 15 residues. The germline CDR1 and CDR2 sequences are SGHTA and FQGTGA. The receptor was derived from a man in his 70s with urothelial cancer. The rearrangement joins TRBV7-3 to TRBJ2-1; 10 bases line up with TRBD2. The input for sequencing was PBMCs, taken around atezolizumab (anti-PD-L1) treatment. The CDR3 reads CASSPSGGAMDEQFF. The CDR3 coding sequence is TGTGCCAGCAGCCCAAGCGGGGGGGCTATGGATGAGCAGTTCTTC.